The T cell receptor (beta chain) under discussion was sequenced for a study of blood T cell repertoires in COVID-19. The wider study: Donors in the United States, Italy and Spain gave samples during acute or convalescent COVID-19.

Authors' analysis steps: Nucleated cell counts were estimated from reference gene primer amplification. Only in-frame clones appear in the TCRdb table, and some are missing; sequencing was by immunoSEQ multiplex PCR. V, J and clone size were drawn from that table, and D and trimming were deduced from the DNA. This table has approximately 260,000 clones, over 75% appearing once. V shed 2 bases and J shed 4 bases, with 6 bases lying between them. From germline, CDR1 is MNHEY and CDR2 SMNVEV (reference sequence). The CDR3 has 13 amino acids. The specimen sequenced was peripheral blood. The receptor comes from an older woman with acute or convalescent COVID-19. This sequence joins TRBV27 and TRBJ2-1; D is unresolved. The CDR3 loop reads CASSLEPYNEQFF. The CDR3 region has the DNA TGTGCCAGCAGTTTAGAGCCTTACAATGAGCAGTTCTTC.